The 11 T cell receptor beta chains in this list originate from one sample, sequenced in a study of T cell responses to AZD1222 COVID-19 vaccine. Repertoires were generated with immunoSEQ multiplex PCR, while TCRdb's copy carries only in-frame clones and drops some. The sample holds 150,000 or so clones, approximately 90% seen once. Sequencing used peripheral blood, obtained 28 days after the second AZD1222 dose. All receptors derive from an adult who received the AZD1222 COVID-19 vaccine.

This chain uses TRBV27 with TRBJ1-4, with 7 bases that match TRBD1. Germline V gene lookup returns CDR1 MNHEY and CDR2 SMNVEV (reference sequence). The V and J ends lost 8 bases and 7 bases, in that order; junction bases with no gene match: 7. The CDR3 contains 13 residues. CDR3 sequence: CASRRAGGEKLFF. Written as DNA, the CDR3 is TGTGCCAGCCGTCGGGCAGGGGGTGAAAAACTGTTTTTT.

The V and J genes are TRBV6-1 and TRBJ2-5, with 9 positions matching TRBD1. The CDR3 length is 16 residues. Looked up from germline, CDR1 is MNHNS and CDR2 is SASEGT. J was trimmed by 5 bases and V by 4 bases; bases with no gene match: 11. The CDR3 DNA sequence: TGTGCCAGCAGTGTGACCTCGACAGGGGGACACGAGACCCAGTACTTC. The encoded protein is CASSVTSTGGHETQYF.

In DNA form, the CDR3 reads TGTGCCAGCAGCCCCGGTGGAATTGAGGGGGCTTTCTTT. Protein sequence: CASSPGGIEGAFF. This chain connects TRBV13 to TRBJ1-1; possible D gene TRBD1, 5 bases. V lost 5 bases and J lost 11, with 18 bases in between. CDR1 PRHDT and CDR2 FYEKMQ come from the germline V gene (reference sequence). The CDR3 runs 13 residues.

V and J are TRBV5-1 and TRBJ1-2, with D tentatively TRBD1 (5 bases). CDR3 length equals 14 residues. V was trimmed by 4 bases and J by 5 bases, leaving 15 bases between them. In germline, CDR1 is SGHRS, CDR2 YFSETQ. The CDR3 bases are TGCGCCAGCAGCCCTCCGTCGACAGCGTATGGCTACACCTTC. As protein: CASSPPSTAYGYTF.

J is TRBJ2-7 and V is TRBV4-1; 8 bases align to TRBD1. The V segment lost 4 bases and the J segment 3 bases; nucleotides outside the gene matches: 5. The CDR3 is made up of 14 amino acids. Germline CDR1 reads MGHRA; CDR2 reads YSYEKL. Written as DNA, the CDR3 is TGCGCCAGCAGCCCGACAGGGGTTGGCTACGAGCAGTACTTC. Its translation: CASSPTGVGYEQYF.

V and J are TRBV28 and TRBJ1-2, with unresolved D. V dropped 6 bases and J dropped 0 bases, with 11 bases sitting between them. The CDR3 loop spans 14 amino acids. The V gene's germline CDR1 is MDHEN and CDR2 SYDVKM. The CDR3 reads CASRVGWTNYGYTF. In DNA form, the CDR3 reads TGTGCCAGCAGGGTAGGGTGGACTAACTATGGCTACACCTTC.

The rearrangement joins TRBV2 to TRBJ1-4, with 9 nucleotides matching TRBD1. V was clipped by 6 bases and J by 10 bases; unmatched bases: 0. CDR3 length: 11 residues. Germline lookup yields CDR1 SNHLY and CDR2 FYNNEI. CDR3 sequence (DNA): TGTGCCAGCAGGACAGGGGGAAAACTGTTTTTT. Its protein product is CASRTGGKLFF.

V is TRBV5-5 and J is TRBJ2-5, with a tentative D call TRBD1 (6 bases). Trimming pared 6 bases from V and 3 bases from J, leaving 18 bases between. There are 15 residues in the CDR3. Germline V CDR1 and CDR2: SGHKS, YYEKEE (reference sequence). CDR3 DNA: TGTGCCAGCACCCCGGGACAAATAAACAAAGAGACCCAGTACTTC. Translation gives CASTPGQINKETQYF.

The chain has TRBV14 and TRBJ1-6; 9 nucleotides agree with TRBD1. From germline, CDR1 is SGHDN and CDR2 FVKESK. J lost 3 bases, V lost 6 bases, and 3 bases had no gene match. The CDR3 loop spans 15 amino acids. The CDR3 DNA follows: TGTGCCAGCAGGGGACAGGGCTTCTATAATTCACCCCTCCACTTT. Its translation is CASRGQGFYNSPLHF.

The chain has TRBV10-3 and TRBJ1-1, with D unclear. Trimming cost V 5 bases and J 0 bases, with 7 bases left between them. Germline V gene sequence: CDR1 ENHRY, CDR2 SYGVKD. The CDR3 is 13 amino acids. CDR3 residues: CAISRLLNTEAFF. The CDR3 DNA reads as TGTGCCATCAGTAGACTTCTGAACACTGAAGCTTTCTTT.

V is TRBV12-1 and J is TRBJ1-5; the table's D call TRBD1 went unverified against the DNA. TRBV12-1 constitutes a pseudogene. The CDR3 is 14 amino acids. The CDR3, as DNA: TGTGCCAGCAGCGAGGACAGGGGACATCAGCCCCAGCATTTT. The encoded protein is CASSEDRGHQPQHF.